The rows below give T cell receptor beta chains drawn from one sample of a study of CD8+ T cells in alopecia areata. Sequencing was performed with immunoSEQ multiplex PCR; in TCRdb, only in-frame clones are kept and a portion is missing. This sample has 150,000 to 200,000 clones; roughly 60% occur once, and the top ten carry 1.3%. The material was CD4+ T cells sorted from blood, obtained around week 50, from a patient treated with tofacitinib. The receptors originated from a human donor with alopecia areata. Each CDR3 is given with its conserved first and last residue. Clone sizes are given selectively: once, few, many, or a class where the clone is expanded.

j_call v_call clone_size cdr3_aa
TRBJ1-6 TRBV30 NA CAWDRVDSPLHF
TRBJ2-3 TRBV2 NA CASSPRTSGGTDTQYF
TRBJ1-2 TRBV7-2 NA CASSLASGDRYGYTF
TRBJ2-3 TRBV7-2 NA CASSPTRTSTDTQYF
TRBJ2-3 TRBV14 NA CASSQDIGTQYF
TRBJ1-2 TRBV30 NA CAWTRDRGFGYTF
TRBJ2-5 TRBV30 NA CAWSIPLGRETQYF
TRBJ2-1 TRBV27 NA CATKTAGEVDEQFF
TRBJ2-1 TRBV29-1 NA CSVAEVNEQFF
TRBJ1-4 TRBV11-2 NA CASSPRQGPNEKLFF
TRBJ2-7 TRBV6-5 NA CASSPRRRLSYEQYF
TRBJ2-7 TRBV29-1 NA CSVESAGGNEQYF
TRBJ2-1 TRBV7-3 few CASSPSGGYNNEQFF
TRBJ2-6 TRBV30 few CACIKSGANVLTF
TRBJ2-4 TRBV25-1 NA CASSEYQGTKNIQYF
TRBJ1-2 TRBV29-1 NA CSVAYVILTNYGYTF
TRBJ2-1 TRBV7-9 NA CASSFRDSSRNEQFF
TRBJ1-4 TRBV15 NA CATSRDLDEKLFF
TRBJ1-1 TRBV10-3 once CAISESRAPTEAFF
TRBJ2-4 TRBV25-1 NA CASSEPGLGDIQYF
TRBJ1-4 TRBV7-9 few CASSLRGGIWRATNEKLFF
TRBJ1-2 TRBV29-1 NA CSVAGTGLFPDYGYTF
TRBJ2-3 TRBV29-1 NA CSVTTTGVSTDTQYF
TRBJ2-2 TRBV25-1 many CASSESYRGRGGELFF
TRBJ2-1 TRBV7-9 once CASSFETGLNEQFF
TRBJ1-5 TRBV5-6 NA CASSFRHNQPQHF
TRBJ2-1 TRBV25-1 once CASSGLTGELFF
TRBJ2-2 TRBV12-5 NA CASGFGTGAGGELFF
TRBJ1-1 TRBV29-1 NA CSVDGAYEAFF
TRBJ1-2 TRBV7-2 NA CASSSPQGRGYTF
TRBJ2-7 TRBV2 NA CASSGGDSRWYEQYF
TRBJ1-5 TRBV29-1 NA CSVSQGISQPQHF
TRBJ1-6 TRBV10-3 NA CAIRDRVREGYNSPLHF
TRBJ2-3 TRBV29-1 NA CSVEDISPTDTQYF
TRBJ1-2 TRBV30 NA CAWSPLRTGAAGYTF
TRBJ1-2 TRBV7-2 NA CASSLAVLGDGYTF
TRBJ1-6 TRBV7-9 few CASSINSGTQSPLHF
TRBJ1-2 TRBV7-2 NA CASSQQITGIYGYTF
TRBJ1-2 TRBV11-2 NA CASSSPAQPRSGYTF
TRBJ1-1 TRBV18 NA CASSPGTGRLNTEAFF
TRBJ2-1 TRBV4-1 once CASSQGRGVYNEQFF
TRBJ2-7 TRBV29-1 few CSVVDDRGLYEQYF
TRBJ1-4 TRBV6-6 NA CASRPGTGQEKLFF
TRBJ1-1 TRBV27 NA CASSPADRGWYTEAFF
TRBJ1-2 TRBV30 NA CAWSASSDHYGYTF
TRBJ1-4 TRBV30 NA CAWSVIRQTVATNEKLFF
TRBJ2-6 TRBV19 few CASNVYSGANVLTF
TRBJ2-6 TRBV5-1 few CASSLAASGANVLTF
TRBJ1-2 TRBV5-6 NA CASRYVQGASYGYTF
TRBJ2-7 TRBV4-3 few CASSQEGDRVQQYF
TRBJ2-7 TRBV7-9 few CASSSSPGQPYEQYF